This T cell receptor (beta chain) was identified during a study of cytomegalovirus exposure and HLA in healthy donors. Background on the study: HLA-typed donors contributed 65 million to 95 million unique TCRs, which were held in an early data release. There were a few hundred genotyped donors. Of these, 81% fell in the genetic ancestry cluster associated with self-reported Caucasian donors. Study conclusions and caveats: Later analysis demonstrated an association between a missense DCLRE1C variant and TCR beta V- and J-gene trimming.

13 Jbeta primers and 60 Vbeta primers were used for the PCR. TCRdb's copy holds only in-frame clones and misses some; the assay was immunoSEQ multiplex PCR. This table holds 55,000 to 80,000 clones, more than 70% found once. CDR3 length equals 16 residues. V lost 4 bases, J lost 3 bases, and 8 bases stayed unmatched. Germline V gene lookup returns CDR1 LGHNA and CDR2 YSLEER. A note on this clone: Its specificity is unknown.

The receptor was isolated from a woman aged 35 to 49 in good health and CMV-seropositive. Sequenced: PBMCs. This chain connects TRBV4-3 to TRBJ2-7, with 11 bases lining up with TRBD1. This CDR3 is CASSPARTGGVYEQYF. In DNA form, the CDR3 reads TGCGCCAGCAGCCCAGCCCGGACAGGGGGCGTCTACGAGCAGTACTTC.